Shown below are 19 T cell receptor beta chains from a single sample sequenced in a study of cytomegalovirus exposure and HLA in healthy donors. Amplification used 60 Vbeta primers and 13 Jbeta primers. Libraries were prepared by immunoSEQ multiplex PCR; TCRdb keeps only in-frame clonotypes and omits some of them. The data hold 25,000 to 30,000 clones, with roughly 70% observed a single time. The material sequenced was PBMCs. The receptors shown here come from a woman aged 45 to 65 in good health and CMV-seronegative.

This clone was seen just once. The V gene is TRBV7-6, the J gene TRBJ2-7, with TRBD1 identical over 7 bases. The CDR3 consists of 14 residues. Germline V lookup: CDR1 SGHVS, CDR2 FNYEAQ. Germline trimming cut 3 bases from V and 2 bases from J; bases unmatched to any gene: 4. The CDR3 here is CASSFGTEPYEQYF. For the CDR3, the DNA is TGTGCCAGCAGCTTTGGGACAGAGCCCTACGAGCAGTACTTC.

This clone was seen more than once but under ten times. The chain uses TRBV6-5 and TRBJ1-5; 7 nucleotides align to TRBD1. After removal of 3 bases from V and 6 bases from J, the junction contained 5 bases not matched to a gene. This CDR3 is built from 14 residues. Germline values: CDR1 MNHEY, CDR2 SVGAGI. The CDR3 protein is CASSYRGGGQPQHF. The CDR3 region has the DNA TGTGCCAGCAGTTATCGAGGGGGCGGTCAGCCCCAGCATTTT.

The CDR3 sequence: CATSRETGAYEQYF. CDR3 coding DNA: TGTGCCACCAGCAGAGAAACAGGGGCCTACGAGCAGTACTTC. J is TRBJ2-7 and V is TRBV15; 7 positions match TRBD1. There are 14 residues in the CDR3. V was clipped by 0 bases and J by 2 bases; unmatched bases: 1. Germline CDR1 reads LNHNV; CDR2 reads YYDKDF (reference sequence).

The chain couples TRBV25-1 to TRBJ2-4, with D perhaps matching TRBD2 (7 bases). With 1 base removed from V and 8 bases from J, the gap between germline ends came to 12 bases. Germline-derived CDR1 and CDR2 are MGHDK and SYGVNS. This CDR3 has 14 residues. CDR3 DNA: TGTGCCAGCAGTGAATTGGGGGGGCCAGACATTCAGTACTTC. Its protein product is CASSELGGPDIQYF.

CDR3 in DNA: TGTGCCAGCAGCCCGGGGGGCGGGGAGACCCAGTACTTC. It encodes CASSPGGGETQYF. The rearrangement uses TRBV7-9 and TRBJ2-5; D is possibly TRBD2 (7 bases). Trimming removed 5 bases at V and 5 bases at J, with 12 bases between. The length of the CDR3 is 13 residues. Looked up from germline, CDR1 is SEHNR and CDR2 is FQNEAQ (reference sequence).

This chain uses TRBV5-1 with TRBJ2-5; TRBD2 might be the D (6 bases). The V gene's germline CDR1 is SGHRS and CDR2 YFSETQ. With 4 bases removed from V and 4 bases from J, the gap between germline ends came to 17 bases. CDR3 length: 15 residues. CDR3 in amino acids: CASSLPGEDAETQYF. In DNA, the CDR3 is TGCGCCAGCAGCCTCCCGGGAGAGGATGCAGAGACCCAGTACTTC.

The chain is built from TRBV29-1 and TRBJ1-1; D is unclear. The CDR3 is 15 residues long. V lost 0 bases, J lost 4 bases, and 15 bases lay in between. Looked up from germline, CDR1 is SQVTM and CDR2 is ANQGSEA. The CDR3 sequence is CSVEDRPRVGTEAFF. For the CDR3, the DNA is TGCAGCGTTGAAGATCGCCCCCGGGTCGGCACTGAAGCTTTCTTT.

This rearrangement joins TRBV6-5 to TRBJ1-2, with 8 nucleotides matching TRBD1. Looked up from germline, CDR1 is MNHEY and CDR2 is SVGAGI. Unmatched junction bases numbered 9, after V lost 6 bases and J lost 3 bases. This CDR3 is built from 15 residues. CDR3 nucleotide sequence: TGTGCCAGCAGCCGGACAGGGCTTGAAGACTATGGCTACACCTTC. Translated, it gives CASSRTGLEDYGYTF.

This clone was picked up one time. The CDR3, as DNA: TGTGCCAGCAGCTTAAGGATCCTAGCGGGTGGGTACGAGCAGTACTTC. Translation gives CASSLRILAGGYEQYF. The chain combines TRBV7-8 with TRBJ2-7, with 8 bases lining up with TRBD2. V dropped 2 bases and J dropped 4; count of bases not matched to a gene: 10. This CDR3 is built from 16 residues. Per germline, CDR1 SGHVS and CDR2 FQNEAQ.

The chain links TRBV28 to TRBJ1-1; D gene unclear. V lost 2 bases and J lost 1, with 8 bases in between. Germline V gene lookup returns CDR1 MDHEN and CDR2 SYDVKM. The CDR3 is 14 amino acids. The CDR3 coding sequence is TGTGCCAGCAGTTTAGACACTGGGAACACTGAAGCTTTCTTT. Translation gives CASSLDTGNTEAFF.

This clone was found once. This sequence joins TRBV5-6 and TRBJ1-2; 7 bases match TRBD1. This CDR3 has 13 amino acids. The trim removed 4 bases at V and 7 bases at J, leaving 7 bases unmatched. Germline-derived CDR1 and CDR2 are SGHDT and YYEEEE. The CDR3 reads CASSNQGVAGYTF. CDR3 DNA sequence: TGTGCCAGCAGCAATCAGGGGGTTGCTGGCTACACCTTC.

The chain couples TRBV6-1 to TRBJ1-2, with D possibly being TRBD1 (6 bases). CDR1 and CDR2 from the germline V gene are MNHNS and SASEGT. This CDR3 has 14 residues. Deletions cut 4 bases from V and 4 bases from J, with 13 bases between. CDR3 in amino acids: CASSGMTGFYGYTF. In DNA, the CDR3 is TGTGCCAGCAGTGGAATGACAGGATTCTATGGCTACACCTTC.

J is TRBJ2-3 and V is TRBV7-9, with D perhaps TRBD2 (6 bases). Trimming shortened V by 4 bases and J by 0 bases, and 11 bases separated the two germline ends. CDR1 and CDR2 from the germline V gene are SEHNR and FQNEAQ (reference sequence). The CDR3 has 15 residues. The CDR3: CASSYKLASTDTQYF. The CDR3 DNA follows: TGTGCCAGCAGCTATAAACTAGCCAGCACAGATACGCAGTATTTT.

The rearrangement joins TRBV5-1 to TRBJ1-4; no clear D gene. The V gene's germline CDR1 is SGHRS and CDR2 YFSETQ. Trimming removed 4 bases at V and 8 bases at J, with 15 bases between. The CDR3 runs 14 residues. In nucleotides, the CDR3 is TGCGCCAGCAGCGTGGCCGGGAAAAAAGAAAAACTGTTTTTT. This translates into CASSVAGKKEKLFF.

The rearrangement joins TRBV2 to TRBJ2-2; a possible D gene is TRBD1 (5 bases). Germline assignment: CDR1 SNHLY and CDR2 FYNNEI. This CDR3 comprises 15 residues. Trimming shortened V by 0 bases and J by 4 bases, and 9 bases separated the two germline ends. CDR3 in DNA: TGTGCCAGCAGTGAAGCGCGGCAGGGCACCGGGGAGCTGTTTTTT. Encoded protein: CASSEARQGTGELFF.

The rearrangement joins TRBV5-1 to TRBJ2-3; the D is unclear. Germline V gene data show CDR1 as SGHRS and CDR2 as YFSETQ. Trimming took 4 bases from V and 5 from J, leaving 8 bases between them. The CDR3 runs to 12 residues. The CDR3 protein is CASSLTGDTQYF. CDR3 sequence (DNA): TGCGCCAGCAGCCTTACCGGAGATACGCAGTATTTT.

The CDR3 DNA is TGTGCCAGCAGTTACTCGCCAGCGGCAGGCTATGGCTACACCTTC. It is translated as CASSYSPAAGYGYTF. The gene calls are TRBV6-5 and TRBJ1-2; the D is unclear. Germline CDR1 reads MNHEY; CDR2 reads SVGAGI. This CDR3 spans 15 amino acids. Trimming stripped 0 bases from V and 4 bases from J, with 12 bases between.

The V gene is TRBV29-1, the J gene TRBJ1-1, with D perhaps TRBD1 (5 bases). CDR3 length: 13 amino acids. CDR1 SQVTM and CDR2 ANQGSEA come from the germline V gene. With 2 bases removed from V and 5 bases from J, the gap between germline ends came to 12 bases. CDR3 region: CSVEWSRGTEAFF. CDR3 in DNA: TGCAGCGTTGAATGGAGTCGGGGGACTGAAGCTTTCTTT. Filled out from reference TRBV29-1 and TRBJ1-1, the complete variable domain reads SAVISQKPSRDICQRGTSLTIQCQVDSQVTMMFWYRQQPGQSLTLIATANQGSEATYESGFVIDKFPISRPNLTFSTLTVSNMSPEDSSIYLCSVEWSRGTEAFFGQGTRLTVV.

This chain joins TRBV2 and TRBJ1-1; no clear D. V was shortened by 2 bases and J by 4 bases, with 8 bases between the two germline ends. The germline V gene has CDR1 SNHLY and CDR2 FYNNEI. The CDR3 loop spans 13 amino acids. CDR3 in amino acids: CASSELGVTEAFF. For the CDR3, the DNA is TGTGCCAGCAGTGAACTCGGTGTCACTGAAGCTTTCTTT.